This TCR beta chain was identified during a study of T-cell memory formation after mild COVID-19. General study results and limits: Clones contracting over day 15 to 85 were CD4/CD8 balanced, with later expanders leaning CD4+. Contracting clones localized mainly to CM and EM when CD4+ and mainly to EMRA when CD8+.

TCRdb re-analysed the 5' RACE reads in MiXCR, keeping a single row per CDR3 protein. The sample lists under 250,000 distinct CDR3 sequences, roughly 15% seen once, with less than 2.5% in the top ten. As regards this clonotype: Its antigen is currently unknown.

Source material: PBMCs or a T cell subset sorted from them (not recorded which). This receptor was obtained from an adult woman who had mild COVID-19 (a few samples of this study predate the infection). Cell type and time point are not known.

In nucleotides, the CDR3 is TGTGCCAGCAGTGCCTCCGGGACAGGGTTAGATGAGCAGTTCTTC. Translating gives CASSASGTGLDEQFF. The genes are TRBV25-1 and TRBJ2-1; 9 bases agree with TRBD1. V was clipped by 4 bases and J by 8 bases; unmatched bases: 9. Germline V gene sequence: CDR1 MGHDK, CDR2 SYGVNS. CDR3 length equals 15 residues.